The 25 T cell receptor beta chains in this list originate from one sample, sequenced in a study of cytomegalovirus exposure and HLA in healthy donors. The PCR employed 60 Vbeta primers together with 13 Jbeta primers. The protocol was immunoSEQ multiplex PCR, while the TCRdb copy is restricted to in-frame clones and leaves out a portion. The repertoire includes about 31,000 clones, about 65% of them detected once, and about a fifth sits in the top ten. Sequencing was carried out using PBMCs. The receptors shown here come from a man between 50 and 59 years old in good health and CMV-seropositive.

Here the CDR3 reads CASRNRDRAHGYTF. The CDR3 DNA reads as TGTGCCAGCAGGAACCGGGACAGGGCCCATGGCTACACCTTC. V usage is TRBV28 and J usage is TRBJ1-2; 9 nucleotides line up with TRBD1. Unmatched junction bases numbered 8, after V lost 6 bases and J lost 6 bases. The CDR3 totals 14 residues. CDR1 is MDHEN, CDR2 SYDVKM, per germline.

This clone was counted only a few times. This chain links TRBV30 with TRBJ1-1; unclear D gene. CDR3 length: 13 residues. Germline V gene data show CDR1 as GTSNPN and CDR2 as SVGIG (reference sequence). V dropped 3 bases and J dropped 4 bases, with 12 bases sitting between them. The DNA of the CDR3 is TGTGCCTGGAGCAGAGGGTTGGGCACTGAAGCTTTCTTT. Amino acids: CAWSRGLGTEAFF.

The rearrangement uses TRBV5-4 and TRBJ2-7; D is perhaps TRBD2 (6 bases). V lost 3 bases and J 6 bases, leaving 10 bases between the germline ends. This CDR3 is built from 12 residues. Germline assignment: CDR1 SGHNT and CDR2 YYREEE (reference sequence). CDR3 region: CASSWDFREQYF. The CDR3 coding sequence is TGTGCCAGCAGCTGGGACTTCCGCGAGCAGTACTTC. The full variable domain, in which reference TRBV5-4 and TRBJ2-7 provide the parts outside the CDR3, is ETGVTQSPTHLIKTRGQQVTLRCSSQSGHNTVSWYQQALGQGPQFIFQYYREEENGRGNFPPRFSGLQFPNYSSELNVNALELDDSALYLCASSWDFREQYFGPGTRLTVT.

The chain uses TRBV5-1 and TRBJ2-1; 7 bases line up with TRBD2. Germline V gene lookup returns CDR1 SGHRS and CDR2 YFSETQ. The CDR3 extends over 13 amino acids. J lost 5 bases, V lost 8 bases, and 7 bases had no gene match. CDR3 sequence (DNA): TGCGCCAGTTCGGCTAGCGGAAACAATGAGCAGTTCTTC. It encodes CASSASGNNEQFF.

The chain carries TRBV25-1 and TRBJ2-1; TRBD2 matches 9 bases. Looked up from germline, CDR1 is MGHDK and CDR2 is SYGVNS. The V gene end was trimmed by 5 bases and the J gene end by 4 bases; junction bases not matched to a gene: 6. This CDR3 has 15 amino acids. The CDR3 bases are TGTGCCAGCAGTACCGAGCTAGCGGGGTACAATGAGCAGTTCTTC. This sequence encodes CASSTELAGYNEQFF.

The chain employs TRBV7-3 and TRBJ2-2; the match to TRBD2 covers 8 bases. This CDR3 has 15 amino acids. Germline loops: CDR1 SGHTA, CDR2 FQGTGA. Unmatched junction bases numbered 7, after V lost 5 bases and J lost 5 bases. Here the CDR3 DNA reads TGTGCCAGCAGCCCCGGGGCTAGCGGGACCGGGGAGCTGTTTTTT. Amino acids: CASSPGASGTGELFF.

The chain carries TRBV2 and TRBJ2-3, with unresolved D. From germline, CDR1 is SNHLY and CDR2 FYNNEI. CDR3 size: 12 residues. Trimming stripped 5 bases from V and 4 bases from J, with 7 bases between. CDR3 sequence (DNA): TGTGCCAGCAGTTATTTCTCAGATACGCAGTATTTT. This codes for CASSYFSDTQYF.

This clone was seen a handful of times. V is TRBV7-2 and J is TRBJ2-7; possible D gene TRBD1, 6 bases. V was trimmed by 5 bases and J by 2 bases, leaving 13 bases between them. The CDR3 is 14 amino acids. Germline lookup yields CDR1 SGHTA and CDR2 FQGNSA. CDR3 sequence: CASSTTGSAYEQYF. CDR3 sequence (DNA): TGTGCCAGCAGCACAACAGGGTCTGCCTACGAGCAGTACTTC.

J is TRBJ2-7 and V is TRBV7-6; 9 bases are a match to TRBD2. Germline V gene lookup returns CDR1 SGHVS and CDR2 FNYEAQ. This CDR3 spans 16 amino acids. The junction had 7 bases not matched to a gene; V was cut back by 1 base and J by 3 bases. The CDR3 here is CASSLVASGRSYEQYF. Written as DNA, the CDR3 is TGTGCCAGCAGCTTAGTAGCCAGCGGGAGGAGCTACGAGCAGTACTTC.

This clone appeared a few times. In DNA, the CDR3 is TGTGCCAGCAGCCGCGGAGGTGGTGATACGCAGTATTTT. Encoded protein: CASSRGGGDTQYF. The chain has TRBV6-6 and TRBJ2-3, with D tentatively TRBD2 (5 bases). The CDR3 runs to 13 residues. Trimming removed 6 bases at V and 6 bases at J, with 13 bases between. CDR1 and CDR2 (germline): MNHNY, SVGAGI (reference sequence).

The rearrangement uses TRBV5-1 and TRBJ1-2; 8 bases match TRBD1. V shed 6 bases, J shed 5 bases, and the junction held 6 bases outside the gene matches. Germline-derived CDR1 and CDR2 are SGHRS and YFSETQ. The CDR3 totals 13 residues. For the CDR3, the DNA is TGCGCCAGCACTACAGGGGGTCCATATGGCTACACCTTC. It is translated as CASTTGGPYGYTF.

This clone was seen a few times. The V call is TRBV7-2, the J call TRBJ2-5; 13 bases are a match to TRBD2. The CDR3 loop spans 17 amino acids. The V gene end was trimmed by 3 bases and the J gene end by 2 bases; junction bases not matched to a gene: 6. Germline V gene sequence: CDR1 SGHTA, CDR2 FQGNSA. CDR3 nucleotide sequence: TGTGCCAGCAGCTTCTGGACTAGCGGGAGTGGGCAAGAGACCCAGTACTTC. It translates to CASSFWTSGSGQETQYF.

A few counts support this clone. The rearrangement joins TRBV4-1 to TRBJ1-2; a weak D match, TRBD1 (5 bases). The CDR3 has 15 amino acids. CDR1 MGHRA and CDR2 YSYEKL come from the germline V gene. Trimming removed 4 bases at V and 7 bases at J, with 19 bases between. CDR3 coding DNA: TGCGCCAGCAGCCCCCTTCCTCGGGGGTCGGCTGGCTACACCTTC. This codes for CASSPLPRGSAGYTF.

The J gene is TRBJ1-1, the V gene TRBV18, with D unresolved. Trimming removed 3 bases from V and 0 bases from J, with 8 bases in between. The CDR3 has 14 amino acids. Germline CDR1 reads KGHSH; CDR2 reads LQKENI. The CDR3 loop is CASSPGGVNTEAFF. The CDR3, as DNA: TGTGCCAGCTCACCGGGTGGAGTGAACACTGAAGCTTTCTTT.

The CDR3 protein is CASAGSNTEAFF. The CDR3 nucleotides are TGTGCCAGCGCGGGGTCGAACACTGAAGCTTTCTTT. The rearrangement joins TRBV5-8 to TRBJ1-1; D unclear. Germline CDR1 SGHTS, CDR2 YDEGEE. The CDR3 extends over 12 amino acids. V was clipped by 7 bases and J by 1 base, with 8 bases between them.

V and J are TRBV7-2 and TRBJ1-1, with no clear D. V gave up 0 bases and J gave up 8 bases, with 10 bases separating them. Germline V gene sequence: CDR1 SGHTA, CDR2 FQGNSA. The CDR3 loop spans 13 amino acids. This chain's CDR3 is CASSLAMEVEAFF. CDR3 nucleotide sequence: TGTGCCAGCAGCTTAGCGATGGAGGTGGAAGCTTTCTTT.

The chain couples TRBV10-3 to TRBJ2-7; 8 positions agree with TRBD1. In germline, CDR1 is ENHRY, CDR2 SYGVKD. The ends lost 4 bases at V and 6 bases at J; junction bases unmatched: 11. The CDR3 covers 15 residues. For the CDR3, the DNA is TGTGCCATCAGTGTCACCGGGACAGGTCGGGGCGAGCAGTACTTC. This encodes CAISVTGTGRGEQYF.

This clone was detected once. The CDR3 DNA reads as TGCGCCAGCAGCTTGGAGGTGGCAGGTACGCAGTATTTT. Translation gives CASSLEVAGTQYF. The chain employs TRBV5-1 and TRBJ2-3; no clear D. V dropped 0 bases and J dropped 8 bases, with 10 bases sitting between them. The CDR3 consists of 13 residues. CDR1 and CDR2 (germline): SGHRS, YFSETQ.

The chain employs TRBV30 and TRBJ1-1; 8 bases agree with TRBD1. J gave up 4 bases and V 5 bases, and 0 bases lay outside the gene matches. Germline values: CDR1 GTSNPN, CDR2 SVGIG (reference sequence). The CDR3 contains 11 residues. The CDR3 DNA follows: TGTGCCTGGGACAGGGGCACTGAAGCTTTCTTT. It yields the protein CAWDRGTEAFF. Using reference TRBV30 and TRBJ1-1 for the parts outside the CDR3, the full variable domain is SQTIHQWPATLVQPVGSPLSLECTVEGTSNPNLYWYRQAAGRGLQLLFYSVGIGQISSEVPQNLSASRPQDRQFILSSKKLLLSDSGFYLCAWDRGTEAFFGQGTRLTVV.

This chain joins TRBV30 and TRBJ1-3; D gene ambiguous. The CDR3 is 18 amino acids. Germline V CDR1 and CDR2: GTSNPN, SVGIG (reference sequence). Trimming pared 0 bases from V and 4 bases from J, leaving 22 bases between. CDR3 in DNA: TGTGCCTGGAGTGTATCCTCGGGATCAGGTTTTTACGGAAACACCATATATTTT. This translates into CAWSVSSGSGFYGNTIYF.

Regarding this clone: The same CDR3 arises from other DNA sequences in this sample as well. V usage is TRBV29-1 and J usage is TRBJ1-1; 8 nucleotides agree with TRBD1. V lost 7 bases to trimming and J lost 0 bases; unmatched junction nucleotides: 4. CDR3 size: 13 residues. Germline V gene lookup returns CDR1 SQVTM and CDR2 ANQGSEA. Here the CDR3 reads CSGTGGLNTEAFF. In DNA, the CDR3 is TGCAGCGGAACAGGGGGGCTGAACACTGAAGCTTTCTTT.

V is TRBV5-1 and J is TRBJ2-5; maybe TRBD1 (6 bases). V was shortened by 4 bases and J by 7 bases, with 17 bases between the two germline ends. The CDR3 sequence is 14 residues long. Germline CDR1 reads SGHRS; CDR2 reads YFSETQ. CDR3 coding DNA: TGCGCCAGCAGCCCGGGACACGGGGCGGGGACCCAGTACTTC. Encoded protein: CASSPGHGAGTQYF.

The rearrangement links TRBV7-9 to TRBJ1-2; D call uncertain. Germline loops: CDR1 SEHNR, CDR2 FQNEAQ (reference sequence). Trimming left V 1 base short and J 7 bases short, with 10 bases between. The CDR3 contains 13 residues. The CDR3, as DNA: TGTGCCAGCAGCTTAGAGACTGTTGGTGGCTACACCTTC. It specifies CASSLETVGGYTF.

This clone is deemed medium-sized (0.01 to 0.1%). CDR3 nucleotides: TGTGCCAGCAGCTTGGATAGGCGGGCGGCGGGTGAAAAACTGTTTTTT. Protein: CASSLDRRAAGEKLFF. V usage is TRBV5-4 and J usage is TRBJ1-4; D gene unclear. The V end lost 0 bases, the J end lost 7 bases, and 16 bases lay between the germline ends. CDR1 and CDR2 from the germline V gene are SGHNT and YYREEE (reference sequence). CDR3 size: 16 residues.

V and J are TRBV5-6 and TRBJ2-5; tentative D call: TRBD1 (6 bases). V lost 4 bases, J lost 2 bases, and 12 bases lay in between. Germline-derived CDR1 and CDR2 are SGHDT and YYEEEE. The CDR3 loop spans 14 amino acids. The CDR3 nucleotides read TGTGCCAGCAGCCGTGACAGGTTACAAGAGACCCAGTACTTC. It codes for CASSRDRLQETQYF.